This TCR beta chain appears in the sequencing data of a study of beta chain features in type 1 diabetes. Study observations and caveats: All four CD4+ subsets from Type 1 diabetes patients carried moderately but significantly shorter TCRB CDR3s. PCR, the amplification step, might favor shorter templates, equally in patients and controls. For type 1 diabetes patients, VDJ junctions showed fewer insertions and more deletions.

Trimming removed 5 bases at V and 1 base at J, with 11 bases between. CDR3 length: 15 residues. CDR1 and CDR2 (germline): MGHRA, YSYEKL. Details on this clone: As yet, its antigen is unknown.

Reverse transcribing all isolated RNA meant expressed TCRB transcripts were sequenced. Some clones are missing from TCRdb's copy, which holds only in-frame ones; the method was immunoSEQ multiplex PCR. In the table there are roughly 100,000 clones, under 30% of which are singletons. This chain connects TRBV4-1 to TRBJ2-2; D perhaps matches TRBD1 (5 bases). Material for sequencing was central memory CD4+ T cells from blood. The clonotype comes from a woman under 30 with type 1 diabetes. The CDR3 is CASSGDRRNTGELFF. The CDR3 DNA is TGCGCCAGCAGCGGTGACAGACGGAACACCGGGGAGCTGTTTTTT.